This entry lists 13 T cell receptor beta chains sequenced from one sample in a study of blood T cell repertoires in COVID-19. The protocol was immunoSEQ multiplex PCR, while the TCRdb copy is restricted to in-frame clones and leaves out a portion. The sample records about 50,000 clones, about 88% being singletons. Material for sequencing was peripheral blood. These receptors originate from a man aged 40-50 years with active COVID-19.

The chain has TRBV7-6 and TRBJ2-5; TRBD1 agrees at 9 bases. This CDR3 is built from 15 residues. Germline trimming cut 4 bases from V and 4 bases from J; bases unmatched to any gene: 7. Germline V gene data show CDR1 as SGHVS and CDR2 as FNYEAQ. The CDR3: CASSSGQGRRETQYF. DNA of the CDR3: TGTGCCAGCAGCTCTGGACAGGGGAGGCGAGAGACCCAGTACTTC.

CDR3 DNA: TGTGCCAGCAGTTTTACAGGGTCGGTTGGGAATTCACCCCTCCACTTT. It encodes CASSFTGSVGNSPLHF. The chain employs TRBV6-5 and TRBJ1-6; tentative D call: TRBD1 (6 bases). V was shortened by 4 bases and J by 7 bases, with 17 bases between the two germline ends. The CDR3 runs to 16 residues. CDR1 and CDR2 from the germline V gene are MNHEY and SVGAGI.

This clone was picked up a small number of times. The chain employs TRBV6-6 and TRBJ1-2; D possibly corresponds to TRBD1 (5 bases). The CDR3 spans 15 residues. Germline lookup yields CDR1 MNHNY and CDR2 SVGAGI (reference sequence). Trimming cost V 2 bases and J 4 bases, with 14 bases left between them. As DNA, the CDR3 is TGTGCCAGCAGTTACGACGGGGGGACCGGCTATGGCTACACCTTC. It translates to CASSYDGGTGYGYTF.

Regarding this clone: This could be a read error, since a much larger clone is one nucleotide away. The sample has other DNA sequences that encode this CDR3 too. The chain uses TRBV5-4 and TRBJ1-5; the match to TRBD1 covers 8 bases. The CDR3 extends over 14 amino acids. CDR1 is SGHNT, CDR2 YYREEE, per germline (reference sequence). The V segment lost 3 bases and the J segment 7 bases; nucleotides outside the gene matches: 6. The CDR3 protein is CASSSDRGQQPQHF. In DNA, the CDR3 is TGTGCCAGCAGCTCCGACAGGGGCCAACAGCCCCAGCATTTT.

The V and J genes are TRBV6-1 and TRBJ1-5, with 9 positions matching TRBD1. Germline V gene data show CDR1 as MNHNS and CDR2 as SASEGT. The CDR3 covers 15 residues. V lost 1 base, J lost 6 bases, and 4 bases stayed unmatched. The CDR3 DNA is TGTGCCAGCAGTGAAGGGACAGGGGTTTCTCAGCCCCAGCATTTT. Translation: CASSEGTGVSQPQHF.

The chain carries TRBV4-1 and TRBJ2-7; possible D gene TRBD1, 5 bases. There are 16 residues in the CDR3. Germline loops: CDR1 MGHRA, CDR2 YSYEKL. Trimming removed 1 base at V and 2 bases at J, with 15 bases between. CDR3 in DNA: TGCGCCAGCAGCCAAGGCCTAAGGGGCAACGCCTACGAGCAGTACTTC. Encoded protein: CASSQGLRGNAYEQYF.

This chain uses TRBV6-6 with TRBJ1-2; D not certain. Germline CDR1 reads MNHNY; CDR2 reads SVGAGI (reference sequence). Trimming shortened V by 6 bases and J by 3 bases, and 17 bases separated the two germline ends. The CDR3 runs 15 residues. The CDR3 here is CASSYGEGTDYGYTF. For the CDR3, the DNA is TGTGCCAGCAGCTACGGGGAGGGTACGGACTATGGCTACACCTTC.

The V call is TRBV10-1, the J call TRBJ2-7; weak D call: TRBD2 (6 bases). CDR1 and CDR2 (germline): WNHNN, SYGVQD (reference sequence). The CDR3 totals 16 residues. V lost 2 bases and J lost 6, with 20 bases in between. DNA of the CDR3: TGCGCCAGCAGTGAGACGGAACTAGCACCATGGGGCGAGCAGTACTTC. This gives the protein CASSETELAPWGEQYF.

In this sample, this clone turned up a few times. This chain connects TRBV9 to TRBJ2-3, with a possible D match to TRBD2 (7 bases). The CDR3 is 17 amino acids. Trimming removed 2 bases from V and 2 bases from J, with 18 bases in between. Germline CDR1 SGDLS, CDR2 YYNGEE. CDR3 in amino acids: CASSVGGGSGSTDTQYF. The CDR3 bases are TGTGCCAGCAGCGTCGGGGGCGGGAGCGGGTCCACAGATACGCAGTATTTT.

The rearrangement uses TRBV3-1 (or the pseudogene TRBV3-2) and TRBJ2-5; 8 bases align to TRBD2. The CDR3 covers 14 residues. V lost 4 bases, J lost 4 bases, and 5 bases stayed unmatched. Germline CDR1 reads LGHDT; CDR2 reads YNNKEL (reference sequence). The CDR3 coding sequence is TGTGCCAGCAGCCCCAGCGGGAGCGGAGAGACCCAGTACTTC. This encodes CASSPSGSGETQYF.

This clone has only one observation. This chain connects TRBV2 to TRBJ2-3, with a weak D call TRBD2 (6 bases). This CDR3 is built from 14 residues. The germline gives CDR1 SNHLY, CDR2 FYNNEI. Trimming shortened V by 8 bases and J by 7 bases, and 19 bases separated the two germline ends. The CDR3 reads CASHPGLIPYTQYF. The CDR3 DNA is TGTGCCAGCCACCCGGGACTCATACCTTATACGCAGTATTTT.

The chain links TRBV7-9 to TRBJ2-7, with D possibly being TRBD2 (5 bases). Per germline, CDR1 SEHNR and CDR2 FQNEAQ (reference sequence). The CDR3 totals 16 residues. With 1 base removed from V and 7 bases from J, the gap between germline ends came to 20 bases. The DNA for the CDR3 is TGTGCCAGCAGCTTAGTAGGGCTAGGCATTGGCGGGGAGCAGTACTTC. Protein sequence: CASSLVGLGIGGEQYF.

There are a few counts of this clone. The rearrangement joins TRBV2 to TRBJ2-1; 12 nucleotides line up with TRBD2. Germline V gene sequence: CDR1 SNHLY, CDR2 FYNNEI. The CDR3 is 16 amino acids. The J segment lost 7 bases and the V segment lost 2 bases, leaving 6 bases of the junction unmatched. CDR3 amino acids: CASSEPLAGGTNEQFF. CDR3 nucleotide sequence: TGTGCCAGCAGTGAACCCCTAGCGGGAGGGACTAATGAGCAGTTCTTC.